These 12 T cell receptor beta chains share one sample of origin, sequenced in a study of early T cells in non-severe SARS-CoV-2 infection. In TCRdb, the 5' RACE reads were re-called with MiXCR into one record per CDR3 protein. The sample holds 40,000 or so distinct CDR3 sequences, 5% to 6% seen once. The material sequenced was whole blood. These receptors came from an adult who was a healthcare worker with PCR-confirmed SARS-CoV-2 infection or an uninfected control (not recorded which).

In this sample, this clonotype turned up many times. CDR3 loop: CASRSTGLFGNTIYF. Here the CDR3 DNA reads TGTGCCAGCAGGTCCACCGGACTGTTTGGAAACACCATATATTTT. The chain couples TRBV6-6 to TRBJ1-3; D is unresolved. The CDR3 is 15 amino acids. The V gene lost 6 bases and the J gene lost 3 bases, with 15 bases spanning the gap. Germline V gene lookup returns CDR1 MNHNY and CDR2 SVGAGI (reference sequence).

This clonotype was counted at least ten times. The chain links TRBV27 to TRBJ2-1, with 8 bases lining up with TRBD2. CDR3 length: 16 residues. With V trimmed by 6 bases and J by 1 base, 8 bases remained unmatched. Per the germline V gene, CDR1 is MNHEY and CDR2 is SMNVEV (reference sequence). CDR3 sequence reads: CASRRIVAGSYNEQFF. The CDR3 DNA is TGTGCCAGCAGGCGAATCGTAGCGGGGTCCTACAATGAGCAGTTCTTC.

There are many counts of this clonotype. The CDR3 DNA sequence: TGTGCCAGCAGCCCTGAAACTCGACCCCTCCACTTT. The encoded protein is CASSPETRPLHF. J is TRBJ1-6 and V is TRBV7-9; D is uncertain. Trimming removed 5 bases at V and 12 bases at J, with 11 bases between. The germline V gene has CDR1 SEHNR and CDR2 FQNEAQ (reference sequence). The CDR3 contains 12 residues.

This clonotype was counted only a few times. The V call is TRBV3-1, the J call TRBJ1-2; a possible D gene is TRBD1 (6 bases). Germline V CDR1 and CDR2: LGHDT, YNNKEL (reference sequence). This CDR3 has 16 residues. The V end was cut by 6 bases, the J end by 4 bases, with 21 bases between. For the CDR3, the DNA is TGTGCCAGCAGGGCCGGGAGTACGGGGGCCTTCTATGGCTACACCTTC. The encoded protein is CASRAGSTGAFYGYTF.

Many counts were recorded for this clonotype. The rearrangement uses TRBV7-9 and TRBJ1-1; 10 bases fit TRBD1. The junction had 7 bases not matched to a gene; V was cut back by 5 bases and J by 4 bases. CDR1 and CDR2 from the germline V gene are SEHNR and FQNEAQ (reference sequence). This CDR3 comprises 15 residues. The CDR3 DNA sequence: TGTGCCAGCAGCCGCCCGGACAGGGGGGCCACTGAAGCTTTCTTT. Encoded protein: CASSRPDRGATEAFF.

In its sample, this clonotype was seen many times. The chain employs TRBV7-2 and TRBJ2-1; 11 nucleotides line up with TRBD2. The CDR3 totals 16 residues. The germline gives CDR1 SGHTA, CDR2 FQGNSA. The V gene end was trimmed by 4 bases and the J gene end by 7 bases; junction bases not matched to a gene: 9. In DNA form, the CDR3 reads TGTGCCAGCAGCTCTACACTAGCGGGAGTAGGTAATGAGCAGTTCTTC. Translated, it gives CASSSTLAGVGNEQFF.

The CDR3 DNA reads TGTGCCAGCAGCTTAAGTTGGGCAGGGCACACTGAAGCTTTCTTT. It codes for CASSLSWAGHTEAFF. V gene TRBV7-3 combines with J gene TRBJ1-1; D is possibly TRBD1 (5 bases). V lost 1 base to trimming and J lost 3 bases, with 12 bases between them. The CDR3 length is 15 residues. The germline V gene encodes CDR1 SGHTA and CDR2 FQGTGA. Supplemented by reference TRBV7-3 and TRBJ1-1, the full variable domain reads GAGVSQTPSNKVTEKGKYVELRCDPISGHTALYWYRQSLGQGPEFLIYFQGTGAADDSGLPNDRFFAVRPEGSVSTLKIQRTERGDSAVYLCASSLSWAGHTEAFFGQGTRLTVV.

V gene TRBV20-1 combines with J gene TRBJ2-7; D may be TRBD2 (5 bases). The germline CDR1 and CDR2 sequences are DFQATT and SNEGSKA (reference sequence). CDR3 length: 12 residues. V dropped 5 bases and J dropped 6 bases, with 14 bases sitting between them. CDR3 DNA sequence: TGCAGTGCTTGGGGAGACGCTTCCGAGCAGTACTTC. Protein: CSAWGDASEQYF.

This clonotype was seen many times. V is TRBV5-5 and J is TRBJ1-3, with TRBD1 matching 8 bases. This CDR3 is built from 14 residues. Germline V gives CDR1 SGHKS, CDR2 YYEKEE (reference sequence). J was trimmed by 2 bases and V by 4 bases; bases with no gene match: 2. In nucleotides, the CDR3 is TGTGCCAGCAGCCAGACAGGGGCTGGAAACACCATATATTTT. This sequence encodes CASSQTGAGNTIYF. Looking up the rest from reference TRBV5-5 and TRBJ1-3 gives the full variable domain: DAGVTQSPTHLIKTRGQQVTLRCSPISGHKSVSWYQQVLGQGPQFIFQYYEKEERGRGNFPDRFSARQFPNYSSELNVNALLLGDSALYLCASSQTGAGNTIYFGEGSWLTVV.

The chain carries TRBV7-8 and TRBJ2-7; tentatively, D is TRBD1 or TRBD2 (5 bases each). CDR1 is SGHVS, CDR2 FQNEAQ, per germline. The CDR3 loop spans 16 amino acids. V lost 1 base, J lost 3 bases, and 16 bases lay in between. CDR3 region: CASSLGRRGRVYEQYF. The DNA of the CDR3 is TGTGCCAGCAGCTTAGGTCGCCGGGGCCGGGTCTACGAGCAGTACTTC.

Details on this clonotype: This may be a read error, as it is one base from a much larger clone. The chain employs TRBV6-4 and TRBJ1-1, with 7 bases identical to TRBD1. The CDR3 extends over 15 amino acids. Germline CDR1 and CDR2: MRHNA and SNTAGT. V dropped 4 bases and J dropped 1; count of bases not matched to a gene: 6. In DNA, the CDR3 is TGTGCCAGCAGTGTGGAGGGGGCTTCGAACACTGAAGCTTTCTTT. Translated, it gives CASSVEGASNTEAFF.

This clonotype was counted only a few times. This chain uses TRBV18 with TRBJ2-7, with unresolved D. CDR3 length: 13 residues. Germline CDR1 and CDR2: KGHSH and LQKENI. V lost 2 bases, J lost 3 bases, and 8 bases lay in between. CDR3 region: CASSPGSFYEQYF. The CDR3 DNA reads TGTGCCAGCTCACCAGGCAGCTTCTACGAGCAGTACTTC.